These T cell receptor beta chains were read from a single sample in a study of liver allograft versus peripheral blood T cells. TCRdb independently ran MiXCR on the reads; one entry per CDR3 protein. In the table there are about 6,000 distinct CDR3 sequences, roughly 16% of which are singletons. The receptors were sampled from a human patient who had a liver transplant. Some T cells may trace back to the graft donor. Each CDR3 is given with its conserved first and last residue. D genes are given only for firm matches. Some rows have no size entry. The others give once, few or many, or a class for an expanded clone.

D	size	V	length	J	CDR3	DNA
NA	few	TRBV12-3/TRBV12-4	12	TRBJ1-1	CASTSGVTEAFF	TGTGCCAGCACGTCGGGGGTCACTGAAGCTTTCTTT
TRBD1	NA	TRBV6-5	14	TRBJ2-7	CASRTGTGRDEQYF	TGTGCCAGCAGAACCGGGACAGGAAGGGACGAGCAGTACTTC
NA	medium-sized	TRBV5-6	13	TRBJ1-3	CASTLTGGNTIYF	TGTGCCAGCACCTTGACCGGGGGAAACACCATATATTTT
NA	few	TRBV7-3	14	TRBJ2-7	CASSLDGRGNEQYF	TGTGCCAGCAGCTTGGACGGCCGGGGGAACGAGCAGTACTTC
TRBD1	NA	TRBV15	14	TRBJ2-5	CATSRNRGPETQYF	TGTGCCACCAGCCGTAACAGGGGGCCTGAGACCCAGTACTTC
TRBD1	many	TRBV6-5	15	TRBJ1-2	CANSYSGQGASGYTF	TGTGCCAACAGTTACTCGGGACAGGGGGCATCTGGCTACACCTTC
NA	NA	TRBV6-5	15	TRBJ2-7	CASSYALQTSYEQYF	TGTGCCAGCAGTTACGCTCTGCAGACTTCCTACGAGCAGTACTTC
NA	NA	TRBV28	19	TRBJ1-1	CASRPGHLLPGIEDTEAFF	TGTGCCAGCAGACCGGGACACTTACTACCTGGGATCGAGGACACTGAAGCTTTCTTT
NA	few	TRBV20-1	14	TRBJ2-1	CKARGQLEGNEQFF	TGCAAAGCGCGGGGACAGCTCGAAGGGAATGAGCAGTTCTTC
TRBD1	medium-sized	TRBV29-1	14	TRBJ1-2	CSVEEGQGAGGYTF	TGCAGCGTTGAAGAGGGACAGGGGGCCGGTGGCTACACCTTC
TRBD1	medium-sized	TRBV27	13	TRBJ2-5	CATGLRGPETQYF	TGTGCCACCGGCCTCAGGGGGCCAGAGACCCAGTACTTC
NA	many	TRBV28	16	TRBJ2-1	CASSPPADTSYNEQFF	TGTGCCAGCAGTCCCCCGGCGGATACCTCCTACAATGAGCAGTTCTTC
TRBD2	once	TRBV28	16	TRBJ2-7	CASSPVGSSGYNEQYF	TGTGCCAGCAGTCCAGTGGGCTCTAGCGGGTACAACGAGCAGTACTTC
NA	many	TRBV19	15	TRBJ1-5	CASRADRTSNQPQHF	TGTGCCAGTAGGGCGGACAGAACTAGCAATCAGCCCCAGCATTTT
NA	few	TRBV25-1	15	TRBJ2-2	CASSDGQGWTGELFF	TGTGCCAGCAGTGACGGGCAGGGTTGGACCGGGGAGCTGTTTTTT
TRBD1	many	TRBV5-6	16	TRBJ2-1	CASSIGMAGGSNEQFF	TGTGCCAGCAGCATTGGGATGGCAGGGGGTTCTAATGAGCAGTTCTTC
NA	few	TRBV10-2	15	TRBJ2-4	CASSPDSLAKNIQYF	TGCGCCAGCAGCCCCGACAGTCTAGCCAAAAACATTCAGTACTTC
NA	NA	TRBV28	12	TRBJ2-3	CASSRFGDTQYF	TGTGCCAGCAGTCGCTTTGGGGATACGCAGTATTTT
NA	NA	TRBV27	12	TRBJ2-7	CASSRGLGEQYF	TGTGCCAGCAGTAGGGGGTTGGGGGAGCAGTACTTC
NA	many	TRBV18	16	TRBJ1-1	CASSRDRFIMNTEAFF	TGTGCCAGCTCACGTGACAGGTTTATCATGAACACTGAAGCTTTCTTT
NA	medium-sized	TRBV6-5	20	TRBJ1-6	CASSYSIGSGSGGSNSPLHF	TGTGCCAGCAGTTACTCGATAGGTTCGGGTAGTGGAGGGAGTAATTCACCCCTCCACTTT
TRBD2	medium-sized	TRBV24-1	15	TRBJ2-2	CATSDGLAGTGELFF	TGTGCCACCAGTGACGGACTAGCGGGAACCGGGGAGCTGTTTTTT
NA	many	TRBV7-2	13	TRBJ1-2	CASSLDRRYGYTF	TGTGCCAGCAGCTTAGACAGACGTTATGGCTACACCTTC
TRBD1	NA	TRBV12-5	15	TRBJ2-7	CASGPPGQGIYEQYF	TGTGCTAGTGGGCCCCCGGGACAGGGTATATACGAGCAGTACTTC
NA	many	TRBV5-4	15	TRBJ1-3	CASSFTGSSGNTIYF	TGTGCCAGCAGCTTCACGGGAAGCTCTGGAAACACCATATATTTT
NA	medium-sized	TRBV19	15	TRBJ1-3	CASSTDGTIGNTIYF	TGTGCCAGTAGTACCGACGGGACAATTGGAAACACCATATATTTT
NA	many	TRBV12-3/TRBV12-4	15	TRBJ1-4	CASSLGADDNEKLFF	TGTGCCAGCAGTTTAGGAGCCGATGATAATGAAAAACTGTTTTTT
NA	medium-sized	TRBV9	14	TRBJ1-1	CASSETDMNTEAFF	TGTGCCAGCAGCGAGACAGACATGAACACTGAAGCTTTCTTT
TRBD2	NA	TRBV7-2	15	TRBJ2-1	CASSLQPGTIAEQFF	TGTGCCAGCAGCTTGCAGCCCGGGACTATAGCCGAGCAGTTCTTC
NA	NA	TRBV27	14	TRBJ1-3	CASSTTPIGNTIYF	TGTGCCAGCAGTACTACACCCATTGGAAACACCATATATTTT
NA	many	TRBV7-9	14	TRBJ1-4	CASSYDGWNEKLFF	TGTGCCAGCAGCTACGACGGTTGGAATGAAAAACTGTTTTTT
NA	NA	TRBV9	14	TRBJ2-1	CASSVELVVDEQFF	TGTGCCAGCAGCGTAGAACTAGTTGTTGATGAGCAGTTCTTC
TRBD2	NA	TRBV29-1	12	TRBJ2-7	CSVVVLAYEQYF	TGCAGCGTTGTGGTACTAGCGTACGAGCAGTACTTC
NA	NA	TRBV12-3/TRBV12-4	14	TRBJ1-4	CASKPDRNNEKLFF	TGTGCCAGCAAGCCGGACAGAAATAATGAAAAACTGTTTTTT
NA	few	TRBV28	15	TRBJ1-4	CASSVPGETNEKLFF	TGTGCCAGCAGTGTTCCGGGGGAAACTAATGAAAAACTGTTTTTT
NA	many	TRBV6-2/TRBV6-3	16	TRBJ2-1	CASSPAKYGRGNEQFF	TGTGCCAGCAGCCCCGCCAAGTACGGGCGGGGAAATGAGCAGTTCTTC
NA	few	TRBV6-5	15	TRBJ1-1	CASSYTSMVGTEAFF	TGTGCCAGCAGTTACACCTCGATGGTCGGAACTGAAGCTTTCTTT
TRBD1	medium-sized	TRBV28	16	TRBJ2-4	CASSPGTELAKNIQYF	TGTGCCAGCAGTCCAGGGACAGAGCTAGCCAAAAACATTCAGTACTTC
TRBD1	many	TRBV24-1	14	TRBJ1-1	CATSDPGQGGEAFF	TGTGCCACCAGTGATCCCGGACAGGGAGGCGAAGCTTTCTTT